A single sample is the source of the 21 T cell receptor beta chains below, sequenced in a study of shared clonotypes between healthy human individuals (dated by TCRdb to 2020 to 2021). Libraries were built with the immunoSEQ multiplex PCR assay. Held by TCRdb, this immuneACCESS table contains in-frame sequences only and omits some clones. Under half of the omission traces to an unresolved V gene where checked; the cause of the rest is unknown. This sample has about 2.1 million clones in its table, and 85% to 95% of those were observed once. Clones ranked in the top ten supply more than 1.5% of the sample. CD8 naive samples were obtained by positive selection for CCR7 among CD45RO-negative cells, yielding a CD45RA+CCR7+ population from which TemRA cells were excluded. Sequenced sample: naive CD8+ T cells from PBMCs. The cell subset or site tag for this specimen amounts to: CD45RA+CCR7+. All receptors come from a man younger than 35 in good health. Some clones in this sample may be carry-over from other donors' samples.

This chain links TRBV27 with TRBJ1-2; 8 bases are shared with TRBD1. The CDR3 length is 14 residues. The ends lost 8 bases at V and 3 bases at J; junction bases unmatched: 8. Germline lookup yields CDR1 MNHEY and CDR2 SMNVEV (reference sequence). CDR3 coding DNA: TGTGCCAGCGCCCGGACAGGGATTGACTATGGCTACACCTTC. Its translation: CASARTGIDYGYTF.

The chain recombines TRBV4-1 with TRBJ1-1; a possible D gene is TRBD1 (5 bases). Looked up from germline, CDR1 is MGHRA and CDR2 is YSYEKL. The CDR3 spans 15 residues. V lost 0 bases and J 5 bases, leaving 13 bases between the germline ends. The CDR3 DNA reads TGCGCCAGCAGCCAAGATGGAAGGGGAAGAACTGAAGCTTTCTTT. Translating it yields CASSQDGRGRTEAFF.

The V gene is TRBV30, the J gene TRBJ1-1; D call uncertain. The germline V gene encodes CDR1 GTSNPN and CDR2 SVGIG (reference sequence). The V and J ends lost 3 bases and 8 bases respectively, with 10 bases between them. The CDR3 sequence is 11 residues long. The CDR3 spells CAWRVGREAFF. The CDR3 nucleotides read TGTGCCTGGAGGGTGGGGAGGGAAGCTTTCTTT.

The rearrangement joins TRBV28 to TRBJ1-1; TRBD1 might be the D (5 bases). The length of the CDR3 is 15 residues. Germline CDR1 MDHEN, CDR2 SYDVKM. Trimming pared 4 bases from V and 0 bases from J, leaving 12 bases between. This CDR3 reads CASSSLRGVNTEAFF. The CDR3 DNA follows: TGTGCCAGCAGTTCCCTTCGGGGGGTGAACACTGAAGCTTTCTTT.

This chain uses TRBV9 with TRBJ2-5, with D hard to call. The CDR3 runs to 13 residues. The V and J ends lost 0 bases and 4 bases respectively, with 7 bases between them. Germline values: CDR1 SGDLS, CDR2 YYNGEE. The DNA of the CDR3 is TGTGCCAGCAGCGTAGGAGAGAGAGAGACCCAGTACTTC. Amino acid sequence: CASSVGERETQYF.

This chain links TRBV27 with TRBJ2-7, with a possible D match to TRBD1 (6 bases). The V and J ends lost 3 bases and 4 bases respectively, with 13 bases between them. This CDR3 has 14 residues. Looked up from germline, CDR1 is MNHEY and CDR2 is SMNVEV (reference sequence). In nucleotides, the CDR3 is TGTGCCAGCAGTTTGACAGGTTACCGTTACGAGCAGTACTTC. Protein sequence: CASSLTGYRYEQYF.

A remark on this clone: Within the sample, other DNA sequences also encode this same CDR3. The rearrangement uses TRBV28 and TRBJ2-7; TRBD2 is a possible D gene (6 bases). V shed 6 bases and J shed 0 bases, with 12 bases lying between them. Germline-derived CDR1 and CDR2 are MDHEN and SYDVKM. The CDR3 contains 14 residues. CDR3 sequence: CASSLSGSSYEQYF. The CDR3 nucleotides read TGTGCCAGCAGCCTATCCGGGAGCTCCTACGAGCAGTACTTC. The variable domain in full, with the rest retrieved from reference TRBV28 and TRBJ2-7, is DVKVTQSSRYLVKRTGEKVFLECVQDMDHENMFWYRQDPGLGLRLIYFSYDVKMKEKGDIPEGYSVSREKKERFSLILESASTNQTSMYLCASSLSGSSYEQYFGPGTRLTVT.

This chain connects TRBV7-3 to TRBJ2-1; possible D gene TRBD2, 5 bases. CDR3 length: 17 residues. V lost 3 bases and J lost 3, with 18 bases in between. CDR1 and CDR2 from the germline V gene are SGHTA and FQGTGA. CDR3 in amino acids: CASSFLGVSGYYNEQFF. The CDR3, as DNA: TGTGCCAGCAGCTTTCTCGGTGTGAGCGGATACTACAATGAGCAGTTCTTC.

The chain recombines TRBV27 with TRBJ2-1; 8 nucleotides line up with TRBD1. V gave up 4 bases and J gave up 5 bases; unmatched junction bases: 10. The CDR3 has 16 amino acids. Germline values: CDR1 MNHEY, CDR2 SMNVEV (reference sequence). CDR3 in amino acids: CASSSRWTGPHNEQFF. DNA of the CDR3: TGTGCCAGCAGTTCAAGATGGACAGGGCCCCACAATGAGCAGTTCTTC.

Only one count was recorded for this clone. The rearrangement uses TRBV7-3 and TRBJ1-1, with 9 nucleotides matching TRBD1. Germline CDR1 is SGHTA and CDR2 is FQGTGA. This CDR3 has 15 amino acids. The junction had 9 bases not matched to a gene; V was cut back by 5 bases and J by 5 bases. The CDR3 DNA reads TGTGCCAGCAGCCCGACCCACAGGGGGCATACTGAAGCTTTCTTT. It codes for CASSPTHRGHTEAFF.

A note on this clone: Other nucleotide sequences in the sample specify the same CDR3. This chain uses TRBV27 with TRBJ2-7; D is unclear. CDR1 MNHEY and CDR2 SMNVEV come from the germline V gene (reference sequence). The CDR3 has 13 residues. V lost 3 bases and J 0 bases, leaving 6 bases between the germline ends. In DNA form, the CDR3 reads TGTGCCAGCAGTTTTGGTGCCTCCTACGAGCAGTACTTC. Translation gives CASSFGASYEQYF.

This clone was counted once. As DNA, the CDR3 is TGTGCCTGGAGTCTTGTGACTGGGGCCTACGAGCAGTACTTC. Translation gives CAWSLVTGAYEQYF. The gene calls are TRBV30 and TRBJ2-7; the D is unclear. Trimming cost V 2 bases and J 2 bases, with 13 bases left between them. Germline loops: CDR1 GTSNPN, CDR2 SVGIG (reference sequence). This CDR3 spans 14 amino acids.

The chain couples TRBV6-1 to TRBJ2-7; TRBD2 agrees at 9 bases. This CDR3 region has 17 residues. Germline trimming cut 0 bases from V and 5 bases from J; bases unmatched to any gene: 11. Germline V gene sequence: CDR1 MNHNS, CDR2 SASEGT. The DNA of the CDR3 is TGTGCCAGCAGTGAAGCCGGGGGGACTAGCCTCGGTGACGAGCAGTACTTC. Translated: CASSEAGGTSLGDEQYF.

V usage is TRBV5-6 and J usage is TRBJ2-1; maybe TRBD2 (6 bases). This CDR3 has 13 amino acids. Germline V gene lookup returns CDR1 SGHDT and CDR2 YYEEEE. The germline V and J ends were trimmed by 0 bases and 6 bases, with 7 bases remaining between them. The CDR3 here is CASSLGEANEQFF. CDR3 nucleotides: TGTGCCAGCAGCTTGGGGGAGGCCAATGAGCAGTTCTTC.

The CDR3 sequence: CASSVGQSSLGYTF. The CDR3 coding sequence is TGTGCCAGCAGCGTAGGGCAGTCCAGCCTCGGCTACACCTTC. V usage is TRBV9 and J usage is TRBJ1-2, with D uncertain. Per germline, CDR1 SGDLS and CDR2 YYNGEE. Trimming took 0 bases from V and 8 from J, leaving 14 bases between them. The CDR3 sequence is 14 residues long.

The rearrangement joins TRBV19 to TRBJ1-5; D ambiguous. The germline V gene has CDR1 LNHDA and CDR2 SQIVND (reference sequence). V lost 4 bases to trimming and J lost 3 bases, with 7 bases between them. The CDR3 loop spans 13 amino acids. DNA of the CDR3: TGTGCCAGTAGTAGCCCCTACAATCAGCCCCAGCATTTT. Encoded protein: CASSSPYNQPQHF.

The chain uses TRBV7-9 and TRBJ1-2; 11 bases are shared with TRBD1. V lost 1 base and J lost 5; bases outside the gene matches: 6. The CDR3 contains 16 residues. Germline CDR1 reads SEHNR; CDR2 reads FQNEAQ (reference sequence). The CDR3 loop reads CASSLDSGTGGYGYTF. The CDR3 nucleotides are TGTGCCAGCAGCTTAGATTCAGGGACAGGGGGATATGGCTACACCTTC.

This rearrangement joins TRBV9 to TRBJ2-3; 10 positions agree with TRBD2. The length of the CDR3 is 17 residues. Germline assignment: CDR1 SGDLS and CDR2 YYNGEE. The V gene end was trimmed by 3 bases and the J gene end by 0 bases; junction bases not matched to a gene: 7. CDR3 residues: CASSATPGLASTDTQYF. The CDR3 coding sequence is TGTGCCAGCAGCGCGACACCGGGACTAGCGAGCACAGATACGCAGTATTTT.

This clone was seen a single time. This rearrangement joins TRBV11-2 to TRBJ2-3; the D gene is possibly TRBD2 (5 bases). This CDR3 contains 15 residues. Germline V lookup: CDR1 SGHAT, CDR2 FQNNGV. Trimming removed 5 bases from V and 4 bases from J, with 16 bases in between. The CDR3 nucleotides read TGTGCCAGCAGCCCCAACGGGCTAGCTGCAGATACGCAGTATTTT. Its translation: CASSPNGLAADTQYF.

In regard to this clone: Other nucleotide sequences in the sample specify the same CDR3. The chain carries TRBV6-6 and TRBJ2-7, with D possibly being TRBD2 (5 bases). V dropped 2 bases and J dropped 6 bases, with 5 bases sitting between them. In germline, CDR1 is MNHNY, CDR2 SVGAGI (reference sequence). This CDR3 contains 11 residues. The CDR3 bases are TGTGCCAGCAGTTACGGGAGCGAGCAGTACTTC. This encodes CASSYGSEQYF.

The CDR3 loop reads CASSSPREDRNTEAFF. DNA of the CDR3: TGTGCCAGCAGCTCGCCCCGTGAGGATCGGAACACTGAAGCTTTCTTT. The rearrangement links TRBV5-6 to TRBJ1-1, with no clear D. The CDR3 has 16 amino acids. V was pared by 3 bases and J by 1 base, with 16 bases between. CDR1 and CDR2 from the germline V gene are SGHDT and YYEEEE.